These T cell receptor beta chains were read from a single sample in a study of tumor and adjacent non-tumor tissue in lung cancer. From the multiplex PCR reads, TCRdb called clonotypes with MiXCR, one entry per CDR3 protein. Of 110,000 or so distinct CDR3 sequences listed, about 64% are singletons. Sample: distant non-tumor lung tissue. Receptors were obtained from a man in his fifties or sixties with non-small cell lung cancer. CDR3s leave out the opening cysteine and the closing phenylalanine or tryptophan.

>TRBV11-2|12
ASSEYRGTDTQY
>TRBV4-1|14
ASSQDPGDSNQPQH
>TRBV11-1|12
ASSLAREKSEAF
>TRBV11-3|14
VSCLGGEAYTGELF
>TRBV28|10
ASNTGEEAQY
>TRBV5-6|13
ASSVGQGASYEQY
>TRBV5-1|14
ASSRETVTNTWELF
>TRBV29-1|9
NGWIDDDQF
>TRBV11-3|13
DSRRASGCSYEQY
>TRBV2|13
ASSARGVDTGELF
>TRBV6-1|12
TISEGSGEEEQF
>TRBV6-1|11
ASIDTRTGGRF
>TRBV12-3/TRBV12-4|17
ASSAARGLAGPSYNEQF
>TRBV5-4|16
ASRSWDRGEIVNSPLH
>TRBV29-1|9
SVLFGGRTF
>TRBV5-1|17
ASSPGVSTGTSSGNTIY
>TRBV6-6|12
ASSPRASTDTQY
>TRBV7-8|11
ASSLGTGYGYT
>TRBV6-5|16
VSSVLLGQGGYNSPIH
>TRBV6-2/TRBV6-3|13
ASTPGTVSNQSQH
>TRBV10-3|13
AISESVALASGYT
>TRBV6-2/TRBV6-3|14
ASSIPIIAGDNEQS
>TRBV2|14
ASSPRGSSSGNTIY
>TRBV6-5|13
ASGATSGSTDAQY
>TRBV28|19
VSSSPRPSTSGSIGSYEQY
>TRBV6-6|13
AGSYSDTNTGELF
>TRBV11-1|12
ASSFGGTQETQY
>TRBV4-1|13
ASNQVAGLDTEAF
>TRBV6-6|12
TSSYDPGRNEQL
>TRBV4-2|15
ATSQALGVAFDNERF
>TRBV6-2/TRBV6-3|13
ASSSGQTSTGELF
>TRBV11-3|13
ASSRITRVTDTQY
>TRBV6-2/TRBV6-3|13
ASSSVVNSQDEQF
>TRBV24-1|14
ATSDRLAGDGNEQF
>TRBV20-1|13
GANLAGAITYEQY
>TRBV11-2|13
ASSSGTGDTGTQY
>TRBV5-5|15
ASSLGTGSSGANVLT
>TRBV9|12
ASSVGQGAQEQF
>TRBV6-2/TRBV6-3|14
ASCYSGQGASYEQY
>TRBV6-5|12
ASGHGTGGNEQY
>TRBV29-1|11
SVSIGANAEAL
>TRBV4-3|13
ASSHGSTIYNEQF
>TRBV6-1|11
ASRNPRDQPQH
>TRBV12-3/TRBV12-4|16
ASIPGLAGDRNTGELF
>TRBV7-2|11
ASSAERDQPQH